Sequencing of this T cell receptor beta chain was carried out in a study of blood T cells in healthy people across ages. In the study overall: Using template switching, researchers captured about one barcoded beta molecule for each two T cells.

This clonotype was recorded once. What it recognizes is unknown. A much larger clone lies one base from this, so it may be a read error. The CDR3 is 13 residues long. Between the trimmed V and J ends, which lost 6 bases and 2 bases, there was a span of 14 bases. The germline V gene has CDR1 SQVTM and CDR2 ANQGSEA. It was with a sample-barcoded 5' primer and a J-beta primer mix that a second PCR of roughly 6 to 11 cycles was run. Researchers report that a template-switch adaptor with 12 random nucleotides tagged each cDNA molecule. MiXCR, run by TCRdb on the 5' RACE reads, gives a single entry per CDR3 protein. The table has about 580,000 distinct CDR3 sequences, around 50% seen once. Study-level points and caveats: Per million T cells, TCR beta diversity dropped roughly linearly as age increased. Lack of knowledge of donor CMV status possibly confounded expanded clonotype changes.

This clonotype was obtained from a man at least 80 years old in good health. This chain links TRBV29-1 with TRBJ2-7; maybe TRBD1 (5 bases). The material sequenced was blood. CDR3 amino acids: CSVRTRRTYEQYF. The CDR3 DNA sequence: TGCAGCGTCAGGACAAGGCGTACCTACGAGCAGTACTTC.